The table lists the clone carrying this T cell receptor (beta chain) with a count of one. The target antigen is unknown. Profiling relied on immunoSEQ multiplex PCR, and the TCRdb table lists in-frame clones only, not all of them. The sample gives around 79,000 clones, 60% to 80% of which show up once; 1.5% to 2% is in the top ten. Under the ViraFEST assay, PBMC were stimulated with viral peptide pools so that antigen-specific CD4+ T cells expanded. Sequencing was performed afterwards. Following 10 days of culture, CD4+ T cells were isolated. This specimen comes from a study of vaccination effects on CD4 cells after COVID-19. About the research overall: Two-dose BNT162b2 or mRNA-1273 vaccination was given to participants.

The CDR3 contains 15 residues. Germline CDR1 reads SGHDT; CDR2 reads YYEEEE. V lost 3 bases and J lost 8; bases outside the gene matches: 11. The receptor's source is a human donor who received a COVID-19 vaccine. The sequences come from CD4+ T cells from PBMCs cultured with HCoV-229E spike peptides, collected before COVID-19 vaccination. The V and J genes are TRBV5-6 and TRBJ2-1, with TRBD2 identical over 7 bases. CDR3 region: CASSWGERGGDEQFF. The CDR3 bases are TGTGCCAGCAGCTGGGGAGAGAGGGGAGGGGATGAGCAGTTCTTC. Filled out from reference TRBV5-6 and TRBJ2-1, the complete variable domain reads DAGVTQSPTHLIKTRGQQVTLRCSPKSGHDTVSWYQQALGQGPQFIFQYYEEEERQRGNFPDRFSGHQFPNYSSELNVNALLLGDSALYLCASSWGERGGDEQFFGPGTRLTVL.